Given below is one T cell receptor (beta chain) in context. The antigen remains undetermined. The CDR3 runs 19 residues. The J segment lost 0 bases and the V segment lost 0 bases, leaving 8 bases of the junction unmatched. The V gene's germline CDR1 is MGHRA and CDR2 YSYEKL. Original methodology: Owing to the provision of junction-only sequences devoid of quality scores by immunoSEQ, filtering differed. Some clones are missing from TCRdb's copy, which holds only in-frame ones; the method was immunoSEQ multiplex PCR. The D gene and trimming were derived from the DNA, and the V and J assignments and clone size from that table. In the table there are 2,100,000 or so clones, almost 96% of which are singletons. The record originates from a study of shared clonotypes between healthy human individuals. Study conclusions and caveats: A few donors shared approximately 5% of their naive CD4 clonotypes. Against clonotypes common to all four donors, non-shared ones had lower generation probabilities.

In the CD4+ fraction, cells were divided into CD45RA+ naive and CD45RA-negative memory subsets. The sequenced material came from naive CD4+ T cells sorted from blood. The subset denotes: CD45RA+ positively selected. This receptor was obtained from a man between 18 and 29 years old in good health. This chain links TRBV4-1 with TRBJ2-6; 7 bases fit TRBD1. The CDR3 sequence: CASSQDGRGFSSGANVLTF. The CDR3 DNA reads TGCGCCAGCAGCCAAGATGGCAGGGGGTTTAGCTCTGGGGCCAACGTCCTGACTTTC.